These T cell receptor beta chains were read from a single sample in a study of tumor-infiltrating lymphocytes in oesophageal squamous cell carcinoma. TCRdb used MiXCR to reprocess the PCR reads, holding one entry per CDR3 protein. The sample yields 15,000 to 20,000 distinct CDR3 sequences, less than 45% seen once. Sequenced material: esophageal tumor tissue. Receptors originate from a male donor with esophageal squamous cell carcinoma. Both conserved end residues are part of each CDR3.

NA,TRBV28,CATPGQQFF
TRBJ1-2,TRBV4-1,CASSQVWGQAHYGYTF
TRBJ2-3,TRBV5-1,CASSTPQGRGTDTQYF
TRBJ2-1,TRBV10-1,CASSEFRYNEQFF
NA,TRBV12-3/TRBV12-4,CASSSLIAGAGYEQFF
TRBJ2-2,TRBV19,CASSGLAGNTGELFF
TRBJ2-2,TRBV7-3,CASSLKAGGTGELFF
TRBJ2-3,TRBV6-2/TRBV6-3,CASSYSDTETQYF
TRBJ2-7,TRBV6-1,CASSVRSRTGLSIINEQYF
TRBJ2-1,TRBV11-3,CASSLGSGSYNEQFF
TRBJ1-1,TRBV12-3/TRBV12-4,CASSRVVTEAFF
TRBJ1-1,TRBV7-8,CASSLEYGNEAFF
TRBJ1-3,TRBV6-1,CAMGGSGAAGNTIYF
TRBJ1-1,TRBV7-9,CASSVQVKNTEAFF
TRBJ2-7,TRBV6-1,CASFEVGYTKSYEQYF
TRBJ2-1,TRBV7-9,CASISTGGNEQFF
NA,TRBV2,CASSDRGFNEQYF
TRBJ2-1,TRBV7-2,CASSSRLPGTGTYNEQFF
NA,TRBV28,CASRPPRKGSYNEQFF
TRBJ2-1,TRBV7-8,CASRSQREDSYNEQFF
TRBJ2-5,TRBV5-6,CASSSPYGPETQYF
NA,TRBV27,CASSLSSGYEQYF
TRBJ2-3,TRBV7-2,CASSSGTTRTDTQYF
TRBJ1-4,TRBV6-6,CASSYSTLRASNEKLFF
TRBJ2-1,TRBV11-1,CASSSRDFYNEQFF
TRBJ1-2,TRBV27,CASSLNSAGANYGYTF
TRBJ2-1,TRBV2,CASSALEYNEQFF
TRBJ1-4,TRBV7-9,CASSSMGYTNEKLFF
TRBJ2-3,TRBV28,CASKGTSGTDTQYF
TRBJ2-7,TRBV7-8,CASSLYAQGNYEQYF
TRBJ2-3,TRBV7-2,CASSKQGAVYDTQYF
TRBJ2-7,TRBV7-2,CASSAPSENLKNYEQYF
TRBJ2-3,TRBV11-3,CASSSETRDTQYF
TRBJ2-7,TRBV10-3,CAISERAAILSYEQYF
TRBJ2-5,TRBV7-9,CASSAGGRETQYF